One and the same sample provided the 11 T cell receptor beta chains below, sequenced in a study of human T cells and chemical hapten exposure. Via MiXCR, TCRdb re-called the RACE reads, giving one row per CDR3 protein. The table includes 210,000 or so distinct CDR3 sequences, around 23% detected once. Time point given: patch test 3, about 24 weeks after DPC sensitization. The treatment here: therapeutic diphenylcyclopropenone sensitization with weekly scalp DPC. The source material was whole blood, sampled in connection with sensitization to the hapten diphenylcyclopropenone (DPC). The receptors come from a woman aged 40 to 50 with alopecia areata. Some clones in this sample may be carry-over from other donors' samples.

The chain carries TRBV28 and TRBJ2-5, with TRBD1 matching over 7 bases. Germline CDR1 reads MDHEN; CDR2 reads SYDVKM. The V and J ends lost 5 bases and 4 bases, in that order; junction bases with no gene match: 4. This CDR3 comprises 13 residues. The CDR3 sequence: CASSKQGRETQYF. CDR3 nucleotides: TGTGCCAGCAGTAAACAGGGGAGAGAGACCCAGTACTTC.

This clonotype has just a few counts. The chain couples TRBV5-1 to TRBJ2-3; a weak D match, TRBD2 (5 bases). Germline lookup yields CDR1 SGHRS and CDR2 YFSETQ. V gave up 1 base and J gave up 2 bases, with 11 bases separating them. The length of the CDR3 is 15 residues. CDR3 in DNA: TGCGCCAGCAGCTTGTGGGGAGTTACCACAGATACGCAGTATTTT. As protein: CASSLWGVTTDTQYF.

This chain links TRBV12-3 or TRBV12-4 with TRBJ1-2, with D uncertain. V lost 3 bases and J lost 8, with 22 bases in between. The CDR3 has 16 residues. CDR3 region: CASSFGTTQPGGGYTF. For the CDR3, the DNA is TGTGCCAGCAGTTTTGGAACAACCCAGCCTGGCGGGGGCTACACCTTC.

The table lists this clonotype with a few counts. The DNA for the CDR3 is TGCAGCTCCGCAGGGGACCAAGAGACCCAGTACTTC. Protein: CSSAGDQETQYF. The rearrangement uses TRBV29-1 and TRBJ2-5, with D perhaps matching TRBD1 (6 bases). CDR3 size: 12 residues. Germline loops: CDR1 SQVTM, CDR2 ANQGSEA. V was pared by 8 bases and J by 0 bases, with 10 bases between.

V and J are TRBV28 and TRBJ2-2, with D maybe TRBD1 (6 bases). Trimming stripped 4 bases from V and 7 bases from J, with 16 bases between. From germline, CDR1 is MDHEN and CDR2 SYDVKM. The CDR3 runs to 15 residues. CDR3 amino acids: CASSSPSTGFGELFF. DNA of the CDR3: TGTGCCAGCAGTTCTCCATCTACAGGGTTCGGGGAGCTGTTTTTT.

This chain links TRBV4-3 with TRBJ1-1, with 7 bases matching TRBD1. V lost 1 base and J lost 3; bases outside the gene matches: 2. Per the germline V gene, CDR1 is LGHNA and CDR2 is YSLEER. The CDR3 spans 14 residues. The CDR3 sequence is CASSQVDRHTEAFF. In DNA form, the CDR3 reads TGCGCCAGCAGCCAAGTGGACAGGCACACTGAAGCTTTCTTT.

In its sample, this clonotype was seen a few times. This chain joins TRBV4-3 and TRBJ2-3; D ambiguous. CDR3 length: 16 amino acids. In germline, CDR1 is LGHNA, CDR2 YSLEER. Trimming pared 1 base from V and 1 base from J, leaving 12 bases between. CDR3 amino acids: CASSQGPAPGTDTQYF. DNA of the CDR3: TGCGCCAGCAGCCAAGGGCCAGCGCCCGGCACAGATACGCAGTATTTT.

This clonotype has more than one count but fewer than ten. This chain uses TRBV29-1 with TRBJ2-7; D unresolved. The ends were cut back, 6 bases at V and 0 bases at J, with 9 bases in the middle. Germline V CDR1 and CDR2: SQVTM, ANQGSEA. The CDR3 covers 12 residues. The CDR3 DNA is TGCAGCGTGGGGTCCAGCTCCTACGAGCAGTACTTC. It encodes CSVGSSSYEQYF.

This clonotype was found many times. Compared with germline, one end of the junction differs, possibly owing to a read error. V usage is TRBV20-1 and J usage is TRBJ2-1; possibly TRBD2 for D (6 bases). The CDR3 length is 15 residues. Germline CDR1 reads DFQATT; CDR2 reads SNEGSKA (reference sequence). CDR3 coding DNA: TGCAGTGCTCTTAGCTCGACTAGAACCTCCAATGAGCGGTTCTTC. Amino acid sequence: CSALSSTRTSNERFF.

The CDR3 DNA reads as TGTGCCAGCAGTTACGTAGGGCAGACGGTCGAGCAGTACTTC. It specifies CASSYVGQTVEQYF. The gene calls are TRBV6-2 or TRBV6-3 and TRBJ2-7; D unclear. V was pared by 2 bases and J by 6 bases, with 14 bases between. CDR3 length: 14 amino acids. Germline-derived CDR1 and CDR2 are MNHEY and SVGEGT.

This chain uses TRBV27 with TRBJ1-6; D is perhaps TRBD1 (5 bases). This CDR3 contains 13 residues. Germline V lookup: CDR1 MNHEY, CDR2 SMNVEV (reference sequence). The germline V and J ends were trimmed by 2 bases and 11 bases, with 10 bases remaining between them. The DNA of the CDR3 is TGTGCCAGCAGTTTACCAGGGAGGGCACCCCTCCACTTT. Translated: CASSLPGRAPLHF.